The source of this T cell receptor (beta chain) is a study of T cells in women clearing cervical HPV infection. The CDR3 is made up of 17 amino acids. Germline values: CDR1 LNHDA, CDR2 SQIVND (reference sequence). TCRdb's table, derived via immunoSEQ multiplex PCR, lists solely in-frame clones and lacks some. Its table records approximately 37,000 clones. Concerning this clone: The read falls 3 residues short of the CDR3 end, and the missing part is taken from the germline J gene.

This clonotype originated in a woman between 18 and 70 years old with a cervical HPV16 infection that either progressed to CIN3+ or cleared (not recorded which). The chain employs TRBV19 and TRBJ1-2, with no clear D. The sequencing sample was made of blood buffy coat. CDR3 amino acids: CASSLRTSKYSHNDYTF. The sequenced part of the CDR3 DNA is TGTGCCAGTAGTTTACGGACTTCGAAGTACTCCCACAATGAC.